Listed here is a single T cell receptor (beta chain). The antigen is undetermined. The sample originates from a study of beta chain features in type 1 diabetes. About the study: No patient-donor differences in age, gender, total cells or subset yield. Study results and limitations: There were fewer insertions and more deletions at the VDJ junctions of type 1 diabetes patients.

J gave up 5 bases and V 6 bases, and 22 bases lay outside the gene matches. CDR3 length equals 19 residues. Germline values: CDR1 LNHNV, CDR2 YYDKDF (reference sequence). Isolated RNA was reverse transcribed in full, so expressed TCRB transcripts were sequenced. The repertoire was sequenced with immunoSEQ multiplex PCR; TCRdb's copy has only in-frame clones and lacks some. The sample records 250,000 to 350,000 clones, about 14% being singletons. The rearrangement joins TRBV15 to TRBJ2-5; 9 bases align to TRBD2. Sequencing was done on a sample of central memory CD4+ T cells from blood. The origin of this receptor is a man aged 25-45 years in good health. CDR3 sequence reads: CATRGRATSGSRRWETQYF. CDR3 coding DNA: TGTGCCACCAGGGGCCGCGCGACTAGCGGTTCAAGAAGGTGGGAGACCCAGTACTTC.